Presented here are 6 T cell receptor beta chains from one specimen sequenced in a study of graft-versus-host responses after intestinal transplantation. These TCRs' antigens remain unknown. The data were produced by immunoSEQ multiplex PCR, yet TCRdb's version contains in-frame clones alone and is incomplete. The profile shows some 110,000 clones, roughly 87% of them singletons. Sequenced here: unstimulated CD4+ T cells sorted from spleen or lymph node cells, sampled before intestinal transplant. The origin of the receptors is a human donor who received an intestinal transplant.

The table lists this clone with a count of one. The gene calls are TRBV19 and TRBJ2-2, with 8 bases matching TRBD1. V shed 10 bases, J shed 3 bases, and the junction held 7 bases outside the gene matches. This CDR3 has 14 amino acids. Germline V gene sequence: CDR1 LNHDA, CDR2 SQIVND (reference sequence). This chain's CDR3 is CATTTGVDTGELFF. The DNA for the CDR3 is TGTGCCACCACGACAGGGGTCGACACCGGGGAGCTGTTTTTT.

The rearrangement joins TRBV5-1 to TRBJ1-3; D is perhaps TRBD1 (5 bases). CDR3 length: 13 amino acids. Germline V gene data show CDR1 as SGHRS and CDR2 as YFSETQ. The germline V and J ends were trimmed by 2 bases and 4 bases, with 7 bases remaining between them. In DNA, the CDR3 is TGCGCCAGCAGCTTCGGGACCGGAAACACCATATATTTT. Translating it yields CASSFGTGNTIYF. The whole variable domain, remainder taken from reference TRBV5-1 and TRBJ1-3, is KAGVTQTPRYLIKTRGQQVTLSCSPISGHRSVSWYQQTPGQGLQFLFEYFSETQRNKGNFPGRFSGRQFSNSRSEMNVSTLELGDSALYLCASSFGTGNTIYFGEGSWLTVV.

This clone was detected only a few times. J is TRBJ1-2 and V is TRBV4-2, with 7 nucleotides matching TRBD1. This CDR3 has 16 amino acids. V lost 4 bases, J lost 8 bases, and 16 bases stayed unmatched. The germline gives CDR1 LGHNA, CDR2 YNFKEQ. The CDR3 DNA is TGTGCCAGCAGCCTACCTAACAGGGGTGGGGAAGACGGCTACACCTTC. It is translated as CASSLPNRGGEDGYTF.

This chain joins TRBV2 and TRBJ1-2, with 10 bases matching TRBD1. The CDR3 runs 13 residues. With 5 bases clipped from V and 8 bases from J, the junction kept 5 bases outside the gene matches. In germline, CDR1 is SNHLY, CDR2 FYNNEI. In nucleotides, the CDR3 is TGTGCCAGCAGTCGACGGACAGGGGGGGGCTACACCTTC. It translates to CASSRRTGGGYTF.

The chain couples TRBV6-5 to TRBJ2-1, with 8 bases that match TRBD2. The CDR3 is 15 amino acids. The V and J ends lost 5 bases and 6 bases, in that order; junction bases with no gene match: 9. Germline assignment: CDR1 MNHEY and CDR2 SVGAGI. The CDR3 sequence is CASSTKRELPNEQFF. DNA of the CDR3: TGTGCCAGCAGTACTAAGCGGGAGTTGCCCAATGAGCAGTTCTTC.

This clone was seen a single time. CDR3 bases: TGTGCCAGCAACCTGGGAGGGGCTCTGAACACTGAAGCTTTCTTT. Its protein product is CASNLGGALNTEAFF. This chain joins TRBV2 and TRBJ1-1; possible D gene TRBD1, 5 bases. V lost 7 bases and J lost 0, with 15 bases in between. The CDR3 extends over 15 amino acids. Germline values: CDR1 SNHLY, CDR2 FYNNEI.